This entry concerns a single T cell receptor beta chain. No antigen is known for it. TEMRA cells were enriched by FACS, and CD4+ and CD8+ T cells were negatively isolated. The data derive from a study of CD8 T cells in Susac syndrome. Whole-study findings and limits: The authors acknowledged that the study's TCR sequencing and HLA analysis involved relatively few individuals.

Reverse transcription used about 0.45 to 1 ug RNA and random hexamers. An immunoSEQ multiplex PCR generated amplified TCR beta CDR3 products spanning 54 Vbeta and 13 Jbeta. TCRdb fed the immunoSEQ multiplex PCR reads into MiXCR, producing one record per CDR3 protein. Here the sample spans about 130,000 distinct CDR3 sequences, 90% to 95% being singletons. The receptor was isolated from a human donor in good health. The sequenced material came from CD4+ T cells from PBMCs.

This CDR3 reads CASSGLDTQYF. The CDR3 DNA follows: TGTGCCAGCAGTGGCTTAGATACGCAGTATTTT. The chain uses TRBV2 and TRBJ2-3; D not resolved. The ends were cut back, 4 bases at V and 5 bases at J, with 4 bases in the middle. Per germline, CDR1 SNHLY and CDR2 FYNNEI. The CDR3 is 11 amino acids. The whole variable domain, filled in from reference TRBV2 and TRBJ2-3, reads EPEVTQTPSHQVTQMGQEVILRCVPISNHLYFYWYRQILGQKVEFLVSFYNNEISEKSEIFDDQFSVERPDGSNFTLKIRSTKLEDSAMYFCASSGLDTQYFGPGTRLTVL.